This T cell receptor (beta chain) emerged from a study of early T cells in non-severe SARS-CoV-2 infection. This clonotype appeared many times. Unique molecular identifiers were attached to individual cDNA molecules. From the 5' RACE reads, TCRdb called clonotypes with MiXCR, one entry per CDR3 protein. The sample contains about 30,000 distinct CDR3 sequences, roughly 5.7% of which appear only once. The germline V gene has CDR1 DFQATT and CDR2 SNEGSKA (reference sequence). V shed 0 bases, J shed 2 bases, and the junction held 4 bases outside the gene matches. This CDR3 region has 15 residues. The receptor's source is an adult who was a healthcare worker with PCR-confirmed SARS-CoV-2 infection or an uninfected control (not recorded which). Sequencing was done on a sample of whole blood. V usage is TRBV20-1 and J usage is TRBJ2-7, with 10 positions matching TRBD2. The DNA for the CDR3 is TGCAGTGCTAGAGATCCCACTAGCGGGACCTACGAGCAGTACTTC. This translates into CSARDPTSGTYEQYF.